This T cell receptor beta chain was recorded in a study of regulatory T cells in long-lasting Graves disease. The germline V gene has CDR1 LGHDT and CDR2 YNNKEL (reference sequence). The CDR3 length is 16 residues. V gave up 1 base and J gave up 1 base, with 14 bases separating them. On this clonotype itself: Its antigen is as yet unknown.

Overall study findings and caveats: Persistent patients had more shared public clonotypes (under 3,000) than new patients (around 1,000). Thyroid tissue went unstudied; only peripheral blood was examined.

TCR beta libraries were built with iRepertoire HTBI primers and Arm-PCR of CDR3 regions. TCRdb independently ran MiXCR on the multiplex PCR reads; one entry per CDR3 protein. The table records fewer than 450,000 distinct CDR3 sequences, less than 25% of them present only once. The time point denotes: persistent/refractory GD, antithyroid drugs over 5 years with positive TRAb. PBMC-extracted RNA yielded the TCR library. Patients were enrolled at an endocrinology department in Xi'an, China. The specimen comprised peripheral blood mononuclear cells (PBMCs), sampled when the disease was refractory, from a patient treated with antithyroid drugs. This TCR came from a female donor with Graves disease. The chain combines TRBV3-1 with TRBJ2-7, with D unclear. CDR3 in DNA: TGTGCCAGCAGCCAAGTATCGGCAGCAGATTCCTACGAGCAGTACTTC. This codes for CASSQVSAADSYEQYF.